The T cell receptor beta chain under discussion was sequenced for a study of CD8+ T cells in alopecia areata. Treatment indicated: oral pan-JAK inhibitor, 5-10 mg twice daily. Peripheral blood and lesional scalp punch biopsies were taken from alopecia areata patients. PBMCs served as the source from which CD4+ and CD8+ T cells were sorted. Findings and caveats of the study: Many expanded lesional clones persisted in scalp and blood during tofacitinib treatment. Tofacitinib significantly decreased scalp clonality and expanded CD8+ clones among top 100.

For this clone: Its target is unknown.

Following RNA extraction, reverse transcription yielded cDNA that acted as the sequencing template. Sequencing was performed with immunoSEQ multiplex PCR; in TCRdb, only in-frame clones are kept and a portion is missing. The sample holds around 150,000 clones, approximately 60% seen once. This specimen was CD4+ T cells sorted from blood, taken at week 24, from a patient treated with tofacitinib. The receptor was isolated from a human donor with alopecia areata.

CDR3 nucleotides: TGTGCCAGTAGCCTACAGGGGACGGGCACTGAAGCTTTCTTT. Translation: CASSLQGTGTEAFF. The chain carries TRBV19 and TRBJ1-1; 7 bases agree with TRBD1. The CDR3 has 14 residues. J gave up 4 bases and V 6 bases, and 8 bases lay outside the gene matches. Germline values: CDR1 LNHDA, CDR2 SQIVND (reference sequence).